This TCR beta chain was observed in a study of regulatory T cells in long-lasting Graves disease. The overall study: Graves' patients, diagnosed recently, had received antithyroid drugs under 3 months.

Construction of TCR beta libraries relied on iRepertoire HTBI primers and on Arm-PCR targeting CDR3 regions. TCRdb processed the multiplex PCR reads anew with MiXCR; each CDR3 protein has one entry. The profile shows roughly 610,000 distinct CDR3 sequences, about 15% of them singletons. As for this clonotype: Its antigen remains unidentified.

Described time point: newly diagnosed GD, antithyroid drugs for less than 3 months. PBMC RNA served as the TCR library source. Trimming took 4 bases from V and 7 from J, leaving 13 bases between them. From germline, CDR1 is MNHEY and CDR2 SMNVEV (reference sequence). The CDR3 has 14 amino acids. General study points: Those with persistent disease had in common more public clonotypes (roughly 3,000) than new patients (about 900).

These same data were also listed under a study on T cells in Graves' hyperthyroidism and ophthalmopathy. That study reports: The HTBI primer set drove a first-round RT-PCR of the TCR CDR3. Most thyroid-expanded clonotypes above 0.001 were also found in blood.

V usage is TRBV27 and J usage is TRBJ1-4; D possibly corresponds to TRBD1 (5 bases). The sample in question was peripheral blood mononuclear cells (PBMCs), obtained at new diagnosis, from a patient treated with antithyroid drugs. This clonotype was sampled from a young man with Graves disease. The CDR3 DNA is TGTGCCAGCAGTTCGGGATTTGGGGGTGAAAAACTGTTTTTT. This gives the protein CASSSGFGGEKLFF.